Listed here is a single T cell receptor beta chain. Its specificity is not known. The data belong to a study of cytomegalovirus exposure and HLA in healthy donors. Study context: Approximately 85 million unique TCRs from HLA-typed donors were held in an early data release.

Donors had nominal health at sampling but likely had unrecorded immune exposures. Study results and caveats: In a later analysis, most CMV-associated TCR beta chains appeared HLA-restricted.

CDR1 is LGHNA and CDR2 is YNFKEQ in the germline V gene. CDR3 length: 16 residues. Between the trimmed V and J ends, which lost 0 bases and 4 bases, there was a span of 16 bases. Vbeta (60) and Jbeta (13) primers were used in the PCR. Clones were read by immunoSEQ multiplex PCR, and TCRdb kept only the in-frame ones, dropping some. The sample contains some 200,000 clones, approximately 81% of which appear only once. This chain joins TRBV4-2 and TRBJ2-7; possible D gene TRBD2, 5 bases. This receptor was identified in a man aged 45-65 years in good health and CMV-seronegative. The specimen sequenced was PBMCs. DNA of the CDR3: TGTGCCAGCAGCCAAGAGAGAACTAGTAGTTGGTACGAGCAGTACTTC. It yields the protein CASSQERTSSWYEQYF.